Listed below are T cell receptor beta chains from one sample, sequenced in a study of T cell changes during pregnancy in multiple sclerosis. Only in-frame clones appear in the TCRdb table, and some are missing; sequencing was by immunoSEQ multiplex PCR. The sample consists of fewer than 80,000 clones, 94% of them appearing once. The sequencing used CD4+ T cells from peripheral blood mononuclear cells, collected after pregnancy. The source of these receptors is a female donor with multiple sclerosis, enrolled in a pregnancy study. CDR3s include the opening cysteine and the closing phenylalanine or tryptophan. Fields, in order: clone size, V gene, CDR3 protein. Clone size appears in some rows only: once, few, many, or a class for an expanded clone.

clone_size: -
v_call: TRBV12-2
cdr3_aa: CASRKIDLYSYEQYF

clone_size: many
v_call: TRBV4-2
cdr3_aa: CASSQDFQGGENTIYF

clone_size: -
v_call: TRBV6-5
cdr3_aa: CASSDPGQGAYEQYF

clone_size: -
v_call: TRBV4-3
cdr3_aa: CASSPALSREQYF

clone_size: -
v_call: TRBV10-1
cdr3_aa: CASSESRLAGVSWELFF

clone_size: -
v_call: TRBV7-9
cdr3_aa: CASSPTSRNEQFF

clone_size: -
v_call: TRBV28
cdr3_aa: CASRRESPYEQYF

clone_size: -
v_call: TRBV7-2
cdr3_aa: CASSLKISSGNTIYF

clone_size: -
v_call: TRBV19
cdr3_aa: CASSLFGGTGGEQFF

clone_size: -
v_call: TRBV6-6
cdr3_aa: CASRVQASGMNNEQFF

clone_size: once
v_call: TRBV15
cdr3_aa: CATTRYTTGVGQETQYF

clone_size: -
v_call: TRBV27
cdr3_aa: CASTGGGLGYGYTF

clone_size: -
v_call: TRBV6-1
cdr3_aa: CASSEQGREQFF

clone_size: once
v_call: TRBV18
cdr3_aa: CASSQLQGVTYEQYF

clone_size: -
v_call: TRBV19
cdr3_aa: CASSTETLASGADTQYF

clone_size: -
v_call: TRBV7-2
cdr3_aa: CASSLEGRPSGQPQHF

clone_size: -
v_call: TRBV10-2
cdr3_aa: CASSDGTGRVGTQYF

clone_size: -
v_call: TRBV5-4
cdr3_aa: CASSLGETNTQYF

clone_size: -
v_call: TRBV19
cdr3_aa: CASSQIAGVYEQYF

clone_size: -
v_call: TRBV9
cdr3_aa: CASSVGGYGYTF

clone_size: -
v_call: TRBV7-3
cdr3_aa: CASSLRGGRRNEQFF

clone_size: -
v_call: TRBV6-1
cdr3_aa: CASSPMDTRTDTQYF

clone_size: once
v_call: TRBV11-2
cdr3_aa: CASSPDRGRLNTEAFF

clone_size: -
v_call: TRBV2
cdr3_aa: CASSATGLYQPQHF

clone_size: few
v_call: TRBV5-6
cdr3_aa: CASSSFPGSGYGYTF

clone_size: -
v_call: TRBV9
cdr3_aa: CASSVTSGIYEQYF

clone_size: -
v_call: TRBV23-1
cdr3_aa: CASSQNIGTSGQETQYF

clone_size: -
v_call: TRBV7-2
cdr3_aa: CASSPAGMPPYEQYF

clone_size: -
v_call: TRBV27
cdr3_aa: CASSLARQGRDTQYF

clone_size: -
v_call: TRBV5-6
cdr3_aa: CASSPRGLPDTQYF

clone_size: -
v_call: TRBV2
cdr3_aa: CASSERSGTGVDEQFF

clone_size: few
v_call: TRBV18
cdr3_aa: CASSPLYQETQYF

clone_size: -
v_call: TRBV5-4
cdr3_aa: CASSLERGTYEQYF

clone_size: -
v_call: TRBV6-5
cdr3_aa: CASARTKPNYGYTF

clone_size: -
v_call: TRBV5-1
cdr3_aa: CASSLGGTSGRMRHEQYF

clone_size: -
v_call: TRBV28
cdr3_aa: CASRTAQQGGYGYTF

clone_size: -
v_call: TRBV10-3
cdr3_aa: CAIRDGTANYGYTF

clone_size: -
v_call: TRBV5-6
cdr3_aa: CASSLAGQGSETQYF

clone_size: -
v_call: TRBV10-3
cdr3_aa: CAISDRGQLLDEQYF

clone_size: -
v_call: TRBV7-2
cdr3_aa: CASSLAYPLGQGSYGYTF

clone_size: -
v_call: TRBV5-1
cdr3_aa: CASSSALLAGGPGTYEQYF

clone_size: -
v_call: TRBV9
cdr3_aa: CASSVRGGNGNTIYF

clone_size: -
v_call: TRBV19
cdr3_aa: CASSHGQGVNTGELFF

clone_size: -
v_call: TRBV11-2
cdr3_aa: CASSFNLAGGSSYEQYF

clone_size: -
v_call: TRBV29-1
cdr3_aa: CSVHSTSGSSYEQYF

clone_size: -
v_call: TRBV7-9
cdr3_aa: CASSLVAGRNTEAFF

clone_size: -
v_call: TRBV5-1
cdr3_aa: CASSLQYGYEQYF

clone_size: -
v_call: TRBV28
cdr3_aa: CASSRRDRLKNIQYF

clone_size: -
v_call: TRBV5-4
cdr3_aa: CASSLAGGPSDTQYF

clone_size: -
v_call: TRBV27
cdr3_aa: CASSTYRGPLANTQYF

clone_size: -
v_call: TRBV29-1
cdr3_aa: CSVRSGRETDTQYF

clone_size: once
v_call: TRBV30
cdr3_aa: CAWNRQLEAFF

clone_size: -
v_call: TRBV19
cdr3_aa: CASSKATGLGSYNEQFF

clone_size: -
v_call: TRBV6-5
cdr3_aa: CASSYRGLGEKLFF

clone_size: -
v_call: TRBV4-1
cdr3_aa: CASSPYGTSGTYEQYF

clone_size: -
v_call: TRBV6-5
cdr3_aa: CGCSQGRGTQPQHF

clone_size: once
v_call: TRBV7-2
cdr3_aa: CASSSLAGGPHEQFF

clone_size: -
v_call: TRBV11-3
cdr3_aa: CASSPRQRTDTQYF